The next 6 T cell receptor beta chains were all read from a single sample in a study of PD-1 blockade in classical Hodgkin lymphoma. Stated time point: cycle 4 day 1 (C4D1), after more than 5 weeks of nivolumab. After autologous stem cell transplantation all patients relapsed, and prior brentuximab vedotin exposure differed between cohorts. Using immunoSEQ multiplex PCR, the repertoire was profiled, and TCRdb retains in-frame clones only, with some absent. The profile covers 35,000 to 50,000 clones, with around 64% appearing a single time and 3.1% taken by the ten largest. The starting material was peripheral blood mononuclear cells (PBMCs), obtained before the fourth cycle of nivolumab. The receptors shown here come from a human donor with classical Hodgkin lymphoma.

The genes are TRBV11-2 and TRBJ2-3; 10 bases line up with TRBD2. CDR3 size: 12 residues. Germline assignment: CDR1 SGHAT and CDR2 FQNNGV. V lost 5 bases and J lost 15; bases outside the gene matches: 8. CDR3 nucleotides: TGTGCCAGCAGCCGGGGGCTAGCGGGGGCCTATTTT. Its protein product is CASSRGLAGAYF.

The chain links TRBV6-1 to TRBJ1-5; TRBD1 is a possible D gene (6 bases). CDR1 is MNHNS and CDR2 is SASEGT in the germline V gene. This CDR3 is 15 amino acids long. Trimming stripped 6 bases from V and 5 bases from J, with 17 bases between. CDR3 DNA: TGTGCCAGCAGGGCCCCCGGGACACGGGATCAGCCCCAGCATTTT. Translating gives CASRAPGTRDQPQHF.

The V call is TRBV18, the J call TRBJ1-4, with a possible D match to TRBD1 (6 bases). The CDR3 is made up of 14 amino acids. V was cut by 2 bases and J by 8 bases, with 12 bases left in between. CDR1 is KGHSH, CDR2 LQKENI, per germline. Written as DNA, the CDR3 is TGTGCCAGCTCACCATCCCAGGGGAACGAAAAACTGTTTTTT. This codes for CASSPSQGNEKLFF.

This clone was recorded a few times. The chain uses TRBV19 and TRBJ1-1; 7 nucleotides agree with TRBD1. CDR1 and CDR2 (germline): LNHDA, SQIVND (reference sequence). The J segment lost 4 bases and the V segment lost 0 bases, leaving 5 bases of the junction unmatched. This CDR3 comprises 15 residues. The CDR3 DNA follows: TGTGCCAGTAGTATAGACAGGGGGTCGGTCACTGAAGCTTTCTTT. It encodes CASSIDRGSVTEAFF.

The CDR3 is CASSLDRSYEQYF. Here the CDR3 DNA reads TGTGCCAGCAGCTTGGACCGATCCTACGAGCAGTACTTC. J is TRBJ2-7 and V is TRBV5-6, with D unclear. V lost 0 bases and J 1 base, leaving 5 bases between the germline ends. This CDR3 spans 13 amino acids. The germline gives CDR1 SGHDT, CDR2 YYEEEE.

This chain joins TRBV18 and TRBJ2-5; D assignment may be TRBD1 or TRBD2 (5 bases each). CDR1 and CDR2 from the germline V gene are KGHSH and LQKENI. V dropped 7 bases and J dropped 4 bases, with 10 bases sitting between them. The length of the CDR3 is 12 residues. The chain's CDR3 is CASWGPPETQYF. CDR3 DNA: TGTGCCAGCTGGGGACCCCCAGAGACCCAGTACTTC.